These 15 T cell receptor beta chains were all obtained from the same sample, sequenced in a study of blood T cell repertoires in COVID-19. Sequenced by immunoSEQ multiplex PCR; TCRdb stores in-frame clones only, minus some. This sample has about 190,000 clones, with around nine tenths found just once. Source material: peripheral blood. The receptor set was obtained from a man in his fifties with acute or convalescent COVID-19.

The chain joins TRBV5-1 to TRBJ2-2; 7 positions agree with TRBD2. The V and J ends lost 4 bases and 0 bases, in that order; junction bases with no gene match: 6. This CDR3 contains 16 residues. The germline V gene encodes CDR1 SGHRS and CDR2 YFSETQ. CDR3 in amino acids: CASSQTSTTNTGELFF. The CDR3 DNA follows: TGCGCCAGCAGCCAGACTAGCACCACGAACACCGGGGAGCTGTTTTTT.

The chain combines TRBV14 with TRBJ1-2; D not certain. The length of the CDR3 is 14 residues. Trimming took off 1 base at V and 2 bases at J, with 8 bases between the two ends. Germline CDR1 reads SGHDN; CDR2 reads FVKESK. The CDR3 reads CASSQAGMNYGYTF. CDR3 sequence (DNA): TGTGCCAGCAGCCAAGCCGGGATGAACTATGGCTACACCTTC.

The CDR3 coding sequence is TGTGCCAGCAGTTTATCGTCGACTAGCTCCCAAGACGAGACCCAGTACTTC. Its translation: CASSLSSTSSQDETQYF. The rearrangement uses TRBV27 and TRBJ2-5; 7 bases match TRBD2. V lost 0 bases and J lost 5; bases outside the gene matches: 12. Germline V lookup: CDR1 MNHEY, CDR2 SMNVEV (reference sequence). This CDR3 has 17 amino acids.

This chain joins TRBV7-3 and TRBJ2-3; D possibly corresponds to TRBD1 (6 bases). CDR3 length: 16 residues. Trimming stripped 2 bases from V and 2 bases from J, with 14 bases between. The germline V gene has CDR1 SGHTA and CDR2 FQGTGA. CDR3 bases: TGTGCCAGCAGCTTATTGGGGGCGTCTTCCACAGATACGCAGTATTTT. Translating gives CASSLLGASSTDTQYF.

This chain uses TRBV7-8 with TRBJ1-3, with 7 bases matching TRBD1. This CDR3 has 15 amino acids. Per the germline V gene, CDR1 is SGHVS and CDR2 is FQNEAQ. After removal of 4 bases from V and 3 bases from J, the junction contained 6 bases not matched to a gene. The CDR3, as DNA: TGTGCCAGCAGCTCCACAGGGGTCTTTGGAAACACCATATATTTT. Protein product: CASSSTGVFGNTIYF. The complete variable domain, with remaining parts taken from reference TRBV7-8 and TRBJ1-3, reads GAGVSQSPRYKVAKRGQDVALRCDPISGHVSLFWYQQALGQGPEFLTYFQNEAQLDKSGLPSDRFFAERPEGSVSTLKIQRTQQEDSAVYLCASSSTGVFGNTIYFGEGSWLTVV.

The chain is built from TRBV19 and TRBJ2-1, with 12 positions matching TRBD2. J gave up 1 base and V 6 bases, and 4 bases lay outside the gene matches. CDR1 is LNHDA, CDR2 SQIVND, per germline (reference sequence). This CDR3 has 16 residues. CDR3 coding DNA: TGTGCCAGTAGCCCTCTAGCGGGGGGGTCCTACAATGAGCAGTTCTTC. It specifies CASSPLAGGSYNEQFF. Drawing the rest from reference TRBV19 and TRBJ2-1, the complete variable domain is DGGITQSPKYLFRKEGQNVTLSCEQNLNHDAMYWYRQDPGQGLRLIYYSQIVNDFQKGDIAEGYSVSREKKESFPLTVTSAQKNPTAFYLCASSPLAGGSYNEQFFGPGTRLTVL.

The chain combines TRBV19 with TRBJ2-7, with 7 bases identical to TRBD2. Germline V gene data show CDR1 as LNHDA and CDR2 as SQIVND (reference sequence). The trim removed 5 bases at V and 2 bases at J, leaving 6 bases unmatched. The CDR3 totals 14 residues. CDR3 nucleotide sequence: TGTGCCAGTAGTTGGGCGGGAGACCCCTACGAGCAGTACTTC. It encodes CASSWAGDPYEQYF.

This chain joins TRBV6-1 and TRBJ1-4; D may be TRBD1 (6 bases). Germline V gene data show CDR1 as MNHNS and CDR2 as SASEGT. This CDR3 comprises 19 residues. Trimming removed 4 bases from V and 0 bases from J, with 21 bases in between. The CDR3 protein is CASSARPPGGVATNEKLFF. CDR3 sequence (DNA): TGTGCCAGCAGTGCCCGACCCCCTGGGGGCGTTGCAACTAATGAAAAACTGTTTTTT.

This chain links TRBV12-3 or TRBV12-4 with TRBJ1-2; D perhaps matches TRBD1 (5 bases). Trimming took 6 bases from V and 7 from J, leaving 12 bases between them. The CDR3 has 12 amino acids. The CDR3: CASSLGGGGYTF. The CDR3, as DNA: TGTGCCAGCAGCCTCGGGGGGGGTGGCTACACCTTC.

The genes are TRBV10-3 and TRBJ2-1, with 9 positions matching TRBD2. The J segment lost 5 bases and the V segment lost 2 bases, leaving 4 bases of the junction unmatched. The CDR3 sequence is 15 residues long. Per the germline V gene, CDR1 is ENHRY and CDR2 is SYGVKD. The CDR3 DNA follows: TGTGCCATCAGTGAGACTAGCGGGCTAAACAATGAGCAGTTCTTC. This codes for CAISETSGLNNEQFF.

This chain joins TRBV19 and TRBJ1-1, with D perhaps matching TRBD1 (5 bases). The CDR3 has 14 residues. In germline, CDR1 is LNHDA, CDR2 SQIVND (reference sequence). The germline V and J ends were trimmed by 3 bases and 3 bases, with 11 bases remaining between them. This CDR3 is CASSITGVHTEAFF. The CDR3 nucleotides are TGTGCCAGTAGTATTACGGGGGTGCACACTGAAGCTTTCTTT.

The rearrangement uses TRBV3-1 (or the pseudogene TRBV3-2) and TRBJ1-1; the D gene is possibly TRBD1 (5 bases). The CDR3 runs to 13 residues. The V gene's germline CDR1 is LGHDT and CDR2 YNNKEL (reference sequence). V was shortened by 3 bases and J by 6 bases, with 11 bases between the two germline ends. The CDR3: CASSHQGRSEAFF. DNA of the CDR3: TGTGCCAGCAGCCACCAGGGAAGGTCTGAAGCTTTCTTT.

The V gene is TRBV7-2, the J gene TRBJ1-4, with 10 bases that match TRBD1. CDR1 and CDR2 (germline): SGHTA, FQGNSA. The CDR3 has 14 residues. V shed 5 bases and J 5 bases; nucleotides not matched to a gene: 2. CDR3 sequence reads: CASSRGQGNEKLFF. In nucleotides, the CDR3 is TGTGCCAGCAGCCGGGGACAGGGGAATGAAAAACTGTTTTTT.

V usage is TRBV5-4 and J usage is TRBJ2-2; 10 positions match TRBD2. The CDR3 has 20 residues. Germline CDR1 reads SGHNT; CDR2 reads YYREEE (reference sequence). V lost 0 bases, J lost 1 base, and 12 bases stayed unmatched. In DNA, the CDR3 is TGTGCCAGCAGCTTGGGACAATCGGGACTAGCGACTGGGAACACCGGGGAGCTGTTTTTT. Protein product: CASSLGQSGLATGNTGELFF.

The chain has TRBV7-9 and TRBJ1-2; 10 nucleotides align to TRBD1. The CDR3 runs to 12 residues. The germline gives CDR1 SEHNR, CDR2 FQNEAQ (reference sequence). The V gene end was trimmed by 3 bases and the J gene end by 11 bases; junction bases not matched to a gene: 3. CDR3 DNA: TGTGCCAGCAGCTTCCCGGGACAGGGGTACACCTTC. Its translation is CASSFPGQGYTF.